This T cell receptor beta chain was found in a study of regulatory T cells in long-lasting Graves disease. Regarding time point: newly diagnosed GD, antithyroid drugs for less than 3 months. Extracted PBMC RNA gave rise to the TCR library. Combining iRepertoire HTBI primers with Arm-PCR of CDR3 regions, the authors built TCR beta libraries. In TCRdb, the multiplex PCR reads were re-called with MiXCR into one record per CDR3 protein. Of about 430,000 distinct CDR3 sequences listed, approximately 15% were seen once; the top ten hold approximately 8%. Points from the study as a whole: New patients shared about a thousand public clonotypes, fewer than the roughly 2,700 shared by persistent patients. Newly diagnosed Graves' patients had higher TCR diversity than persistent ones. Persistent disease preferred TRBV28, TRBJ1-2 and TRBJ2-5; new disease, TRBV20-1 and TRBJ2-1. Possibly, too few samples lowered accuracy.

This clonotype has a count of ten or more. Its cognate antigen is unknown. The ends lost 2 bases at V and 1 base at J; junction bases unmatched: 4. CDR3 length equals 15 residues. In germline, CDR1 is SGDLS, CDR2 YYNGEE. The data also belong to a second study, concerning T cells in Graves' hyperthyroidism and ophthalmopathy.

The V gene is TRBV9, the J gene TRBJ2-7; TRBD1 agrees at 9 bases. The sequencing used peripheral blood mononuclear cells (PBMCs), collected at new diagnosis, from a patient treated with antithyroid drugs. This clonotype was obtained from a woman aged 35 to 49 with Graves disease. CDR3: CASSVLTGGSYEQYF. CDR3 coding DNA: TGTGCCAGCAGCGTGCTGACAGGGGGTTCCTACGAGCAGTACTTC.